The TCR beta chain under discussion was sequenced for a study of early T cells in non-severe SARS-CoV-2 infection. General observations from the study: VDJdb matches were skewed toward anti-spike CD8 T cell responses.

The junction had 3 bases not matched to a gene; V was cut back by 7 bases and J by 3 bases. The CDR3 is 13 residues long. CDR1 KGHDR and CDR2 SFDVKD come from the germline V gene. This clonotype was recorded many times. Its antigen is undetermined. Molecules of cDNA were individually given unique molecular identifiers that were attached to them. Each CDR3 protein is one row after TCRdb ran MiXCR on the 5' RACE reads. This sample yields some 82,000 distinct CDR3 sequences, of which over 10% are seen a single time; less than 3% belongs to the top ten. The chain joins TRBV24-1 to TRBJ2-5; TRBD2 agrees at 8 bases. The receptor's source is an adult who was a healthcare worker with PCR-confirmed SARS-CoV-2 infection or an uninfected control (not recorded which). Sequenced sample: whole blood. CDR3 region: CATSGGAKETQYF. CDR3 bases: TGTGCCACCAGCGGGGGGGCCAAAGAGACCCAGTACTTC.